What follows is one T cell receptor beta chain and its context. The germline CDR1 and CDR2 sequences are SGHTA and FQGNSA. Trimming at V came to 5 bases and at J to 11 bases, leaving 21 bases not matched to a gene. This CDR3 contains 17 residues. This specimen comes from a study of blood T cells in healthy people across ages. Combining a sample-barcoded 5' primer with a J-beta primer mix, a second PCR ran for roughly 7 to 12 cycles. TCRdb processed the 5' RACE reads anew with MiXCR; each CDR3 protein has one entry. The data show hundreds of thousands of distinct CDR3 sequences, 58% seen once. Material for sequencing was blood. The chain employs TRBV7-2 and TRBJ2-5; 9 bases line up with TRBD2. The sequence came from a young man in good health. The CDR3, as DNA: TGTGCCAGCAGCAAAGACTCCAGCGGGGGGTCCGGTTTTGAGCAGTACTTC. Its protein is CASSKDSSGGSGFEQYF.